Following are 29 T cell receptor beta chains from one sample sequenced in a study of sequential checkpoint blockade in melanoma. TCRdb keeps only in-frame clones here, not all; method: immunoSEQ multiplex PCR. The data hold 15,000 to 20,000 clones, with approximately 27% observed a single time. Treatment defined: randomized to nivolumab then ipilimumab (arm A) or the reverse (arm B). Source: tumor tissue (inferred from file names), taken from a patient given nivolumab and ipilimumab in sequence. These receptors all come from a human donor with melanoma.

The chain recombines TRBV23-1 with TRBJ2-1, with 7 bases that match TRBD2. TRBV23-1 is an ORF; its function is uncertain. J lost 15 bases, V lost 8 bases, and 16 bases had no gene match. The CDR3 totals 13 residues. The CDR3 DNA is TGCGCCAGCGCGGCTGAGGGTGGGAGGGCCTGGTTCTTC. It is translated as CASAAEGGRAWFF.

The V gene is TRBV19, the J gene TRBJ1-1; 8 positions match TRBD1. The V and J ends lost 6 bases and 2 bases, in that order; junction bases with no gene match: 2. The CDR3 is 13 residues long. Germline-derived CDR1 and CDR2 are LNHDA and SQIVND (reference sequence). CDR3 nucleotide sequence: TGTGCCAGTAGCGGACAGGGAAACACTGAAGCTTTCTTT. It yields the protein CASSGQGNTEAFF.

This clone turned up a few times. The chain joins TRBV12-5 to TRBJ1-5; D call uncertain. Per the germline V gene, CDR1 is LGHNT and CDR2 is FRNRAP. CDR3 length: 15 amino acids. The CDR3 sequence is CASTRTDNSNQPQHF. The DNA for the CDR3 is TGTGCCAGCACCAGGACTGACAATAGCAATCAGCCCCAGCATTTT.

This clone was counted a few times. This chain uses TRBV15 with TRBJ2-1; D is uncertain. Germline lookup yields CDR1 LNHNV and CDR2 YYDKDF (reference sequence). The CDR3 is 16 amino acids. Trimming shortened V by 3 bases and J by 4 bases, and 16 bases separated the two germline ends. The CDR3 here is CATSRGLARKYNEQFF. In DNA, the CDR3 is TGTGCCACCAGCAGGGGCCTTGCCAGGAAATACAATGAGCAGTTCTTC. Supplemented by reference TRBV15 and TRBJ2-1, the full variable domain reads DAMVIQNPRYQVTQFGKPVTLSCSQTLNHNVMYWYQQKSSQAPKLLFHYYDKDFNNEADTPDNFQSRRPNTSFCFLDIRSPGLGDTAMYLCATSRGLARKYNEQFFGPGTRLTVL.

This clone came up a few times. The chain uses TRBV19 and TRBJ2-3; D not resolved. The CDR3 is 14 amino acids. Germline-derived CDR1 and CDR2 are LNHDA and SQIVND (reference sequence). V was trimmed by 7 bases and J by 2 bases, leaving 13 bases between them. The CDR3 sequence: CASTQDPSTDTQYF. The CDR3 DNA follows: TGTGCCAGTACCCAGGACCCATCCACAGATACGCAGTATTTT.

The J gene is TRBJ2-1, the V gene TRBV9; D not certain. The CDR3 is 14 residues long. Germline loops: CDR1 SGDLS, CDR2 YYNGEE. Trimming left V 0 bases short and J 6 bases short, with 10 bases between. In DNA form, the CDR3 reads TGTGCCAGCAGCGTAGTTGGCCTCTTCAATGAGCAGTTCTTC. As protein: CASSVVGLFNEQFF.

The gene calls are TRBV28 and TRBJ2-3; D is tentatively TRBD1 or TRBD2 (6 bases each). CDR1 MDHEN and CDR2 SYDVKM come from the germline V gene. V lost 3 bases to trimming and J lost 3 bases, with 10 bases between them. The CDR3 extends over 14 amino acids. CDR3 sequence reads: CASSLGGWTDTQYF. The CDR3, as DNA: TGTGCCAGCAGTTTGGGGGGCTGGACAGATACGCAGTATTTT.

The CDR3 DNA is TGCGCCAGCAGCGGACAGGCGGCCGGGGAGCTGTTTTTT. Translation: CASSGQAAGELFF. The chain combines TRBV10-2 with TRBJ2-2, with 7 bases aligning to TRBD1. V shed 6 bases and J 6 bases; nucleotides not matched to a gene: 4. The CDR3 sequence is 13 residues long. Per the germline V gene, CDR1 is WSHSY and CDR2 is SAAADI.

The CDR3 DNA reads as TGTGCCAGCAGTTACACCGGGGGCGTCAACGAGCAGTACTTC. It yields the protein CASSYTGGVNEQYF. This chain links TRBV6-7 with TRBJ2-7; D possibly uses TRBD1 or TRBD2 (6 bases each). TRBV6-7 is an open reading frame whose function is uncertain. CDR3 length equals 14 residues. The V gene lost 2 bases and the J gene lost 5 bases, with 13 bases spanning the gap.

The chain is built from TRBV19 and TRBJ1-1; 7 positions agree with TRBD1. The germline V gene has CDR1 LNHDA and CDR2 SQIVND (reference sequence). The CDR3 contains 19 residues. J lost 3 bases, V lost 0 bases, and 16 bases had no gene match. The CDR3 spells CASSIDLRALQGPDTEAFF. CDR3 nucleotides: TGTGCCAGTAGTATAGATCTACGGGCATTACAGGGGCCTGACACTGAAGCTTTCTTT.

This clone was picked up a small number of times. V gene TRBV2 combines with J gene TRBJ2-3; D is possibly TRBD1 (6 bases). Trimming left V 6 bases short and J 5 bases short, with 15 bases between. The CDR3 runs to 14 residues. Germline V gene data show CDR1 as SNHLY and CDR2 as FYNNEI. CDR3 coding DNA: TGTGCCAGCAGAGCATGGGGGCTGGGAGATACGCAGTATTTT. It translates to CASRAWGLGDTQYF.

This clone is a singleton in its sample. This rearrangement joins TRBV19 to TRBJ2-3; 7 nucleotides agree with TRBD1. With 9 bases clipped from V and 5 bases from J, the junction kept 14 bases outside the gene matches. There are 15 residues in the CDR3. Per the germline V gene, CDR1 is LNHDA and CDR2 is SQIVND (reference sequence). In nucleotides, the CDR3 is TGTGCCAGCAGAACCTTAGGGGGCAAAGGAGATACGCAGTATTTT. Amino acids: CASRTLGGKGDTQYF. Drawing the rest from reference TRBV19 and TRBJ2-3, the complete variable domain is DGGITQSPKYLFRKEGQNVTLSCEQNLNHDAMYWYRQDPGQGLRLIYYSQIVNDFQKGDIAEGYSVSREKKESFPLTVTSAQKNPTAFYLCASRTLGGKGDTQYFGPGTRLTVL.

This chain connects TRBV14 to TRBJ2-7, with a possible D match to TRBD2 (6 bases). V was cut by 2 bases and J by 2 bases, with 7 bases left in between. The CDR3 has 13 amino acids. Per germline, CDR1 SGHDN and CDR2 FVKESK. In DNA form, the CDR3 reads TGTGCCAGCAGCCAACCGGGGGCCTACGAGCAGTACTTC. Translating it yields CASSQPGAYEQYF. The full variable domain, with the rest looked up from reference TRBV14 and TRBJ2-7, is EAGVTQFPSHSVIEKGQTVTLRCDPISGHDNLYWYRRVMGKEIKFLLHFVKESKQDESGMPNNRFLAERTGGTYSTLKVQPAELEDSGVYFCASSQPGAYEQYFGPGTRLTVT.

The chain has TRBV11-3 and TRBJ2-1, with D possibly being TRBD2 (6 bases). V was pared by 1 base and J by 4 bases, with 11 bases between. Per germline, CDR1 SGHNT and CDR2 YENEEA. This CDR3 region has 15 residues. In DNA form, the CDR3 reads TGTGCCAGCAGCTTAGGAGGACTACCTTACAATGAGCAGTTCTTC. Amino acids: CASSLGGLPYNEQFF. The complete variable domain, with remaining parts taken from reference TRBV11-3 and TRBJ2-1, reads EAGVVQSPRYKIIEKKQPVAFWCNPISGHNTLYWYLQNLGQGPELLIRYENEEAVDDSQLPKDRFSAERLKGVDSTLKIQPAELGDSAVYLCASSLGGLPYNEQFFGPGTRLTVL.

The V gene is TRBV19, the J gene TRBJ2-5, with TRBD1 matching 10 bases. This CDR3 is built from 14 residues. In germline, CDR1 is LNHDA, CDR2 SQIVND (reference sequence). After removal of 8 bases from V and 3 bases from J, the junction contained 6 bases not matched to a gene. CDR3 coding DNA: TGTGCCAGTGGACGACAGGGGGCGGAAGAGACCCAGTACTTC. It encodes CASGRQGAEETQYF.

This clone was found a few times. The rearrangement joins TRBV6-1 to TRBJ2-7; 8 nucleotides line up with TRBD2. V gave up 1 base and J gave up 3 bases; unmatched junction bases: 5. This CDR3 is 15 amino acids long. CDR1 and CDR2 (germline): MNHNS, SASEGT. As DNA, the CDR3 is TGTGCCAGCAGTGAAGAAAGGCGGGAGGACTACGAGCAGTACTTC. Protein sequence: CASSEERREDYEQYF.

This clone was recorded a few times. The V gene is TRBV9, the J gene TRBJ1-2; no firm D call. V lost 5 bases and J lost 3, with 11 bases in between. Germline V gene sequence: CDR1 SGDLS, CDR2 YYNGEE. CDR3 length: 13 amino acids. The CDR3 reads CASRPTRDYGYTF. CDR3 in DNA: TGTGCCAGCAGGCCTACAAGGGACTATGGCTACACCTTC.

The rearrangement links TRBV19 to TRBJ2-4, with D maybe TRBD1 (7 bases). The germline V gene encodes CDR1 LNHDA and CDR2 SQIVND (reference sequence). This CDR3 comprises 16 residues. The ends were cut back, 10 bases at V and 6 bases at J, with 25 bases in the middle. This CDR3 reads CATGGTQAQFGNIQYF. Written as DNA, the CDR3 is TGTGCCACAGGGGGGACGCAGGCACAGTTCGGAAACATTCAGTACTTC.

The rearrangement uses TRBV5-1 and TRBJ2-1; TRBD1 aligns across 8 bases. The CDR3 consists of 15 residues. V dropped 3 bases and J dropped 7; count of bases not matched to a gene: 9. The germline gives CDR1 SGHRS, CDR2 YFSETQ. This CDR3 reads CASSSWTGIGNEQFF. The CDR3 nucleotides read TGCGCCAGCAGCTCGTGGACAGGGATCGGGAATGAGCAGTTCTTC.

This clone was recorded only once. V and J are TRBV19 and TRBJ2-1, with 12 bases that match TRBD2. The CDR3 totals 17 residues. The germline gives CDR1 LNHDA, CDR2 SQIVND (reference sequence). V lost 1 base and J lost 13; bases outside the gene matches: 14. The CDR3 loop reads CASSIGNRGLAGDVQFF. CDR3 coding DNA: TGTGCCAGTAGTATAGGGAACAGGGGACTAGCGGGTGATGTTCAGTTCTTC.

This clone came up a few times. The gene calls are TRBV9 and TRBJ2-2, with TRBD2 matching 15 bases. The CDR3 length is 19 residues. Trimming cost V 3 bases and J 0 bases; bases outside gene matches: 6. Looked up from germline, CDR1 is SGDLS and CDR2 is YYNGEE. The CDR3 bases are TGTGCCAGCAGCGCTGCCGGGACTAGCGGGGGGACGAACACCGGGGAGCTGTTTTTT. Translation gives CASSAAGTSGGTNTGELFF. Looking up the rest from reference TRBV9 and TRBJ2-2 gives the full variable domain: DSGVTQTPKHLITATGQRVTLRCSPRSGDLSVYWYQQSLDQGLQFLIQYYNGEERAKGNILERFSAQQFPDLHSELNLSSLELGDSALYFCASSAAGTSGGTNTGELFFGEGSRLTVL.

This clone was detected a few times. This chain joins TRBV9 and TRBJ1-1, with 7 positions matching TRBD1. The CDR3 is made up of 17 amino acids. V was clipped by 0 bases and J by 4 bases; unmatched bases: 12. Germline-derived CDR1 and CDR2 are SGDLS and YYNGEE. The CDR3 bases are TGTGCCAGCAGCGTAGGTGGCAGGGGGAGTGTCGGCACTGAAGCTTTCTTT. Protein: CASSVGGRGSVGTEAFF.

This clone came up a few times. V usage is TRBV30 and J usage is TRBJ2-1; no reliable D call. This CDR3 has 15 amino acids. Looked up from germline, CDR1 is GTSNPN and CDR2 is SVGIG (reference sequence). V lost 1 base to trimming and J lost 2 bases, with 12 bases between them. The DNA for the CDR3 is TGTGCCTGGAGTGGTTTGACGGCGACCTACAATGAGCAGTTCTTC. Translated: CAWSGLTATYNEQFF.

This clone was observed a handful of times. The read ends 1 residue shy of where the CDR3 ends; the end is completed using the germline J gene. The chain recombines TRBV10-3 with TRBJ2-5; 9 bases line up with TRBD1. The V gene's germline CDR1 is ENHRY and CDR2 SYGVKD. The junction had 12 bases not matched to a gene; V was cut back by 0 bases and J by 7 bases. CDR3 size: 17 residues. The part of the CDR3 DNA that was read is TGTGCCATCAGTGAGTCTGCGGGACAGGGCTCAAGGGTGACCCAGTAC. Protein: CAISESAGQGSRVTQY. The full CDR3 protein reads CAISESAGQGSRVTQYF.

The genes are TRBV9 and TRBJ2-1; 13 bases line up with TRBD2. J lost 7 bases, V lost 0 bases, and 4 bases had no gene match. The CDR3 is 16 residues long. Germline lookup yields CDR1 SGDLS and CDR2 YYNGEE. The CDR3 region is CASSVGGLAGRNEQFF. DNA of the CDR3: TGTGCCAGCAGCGTAGGGGGACTAGCGGGGAGGAATGAGCAGTTCTTC.

This chain uses TRBV28 with TRBJ2-1, with D possibly matching TRBD2 (6 bases). The CDR3 runs to 14 residues. The V and J ends lost 3 bases and 9 bases respectively, with 15 bases between them. In germline, CDR1 is MDHEN, CDR2 SYDVKM. The CDR3 sequence: CASSLPVMGGEQFF. The CDR3 nucleotides read TGTGCCAGCAGTTTGCCGGTGATGGGGGGTGAGCAGTTCTTC.

This clone was counted at least ten times. V usage is TRBV11-3 and J usage is TRBJ2-1; 13 nucleotides line up with TRBD2. The germline CDR1 and CDR2 sequences are SGHNT and YENEEA. CDR3 length equals 18 residues. V was pared by 2 bases and J by 7 bases, with 11 bases of the junction left unmatched. CDR3 residues: CASSLSLSWTSGGNEQFF. DNA of the CDR3: TGTGCCAGCAGCTTATCTCTATCGTGGACTAGCGGGGGAAATGAGCAGTTCTTC.

V gene TRBV6-8 combines with J gene TRBJ2-3; 11 nucleotides line up with TRBD2. CDR1 and CDR2 (germline): MNHGY, SAAAGT. The trim removed 0 bases at V and 2 bases at J, leaving 10 bases unmatched. This CDR3 has 19 residues. The CDR3 nucleotides read TGTGCCAGCAGTTACTCAAGAGCTAGCGGGGGGCGACCCACAGATACGCAGTATTTT. Translation: CASSYSRASGGRPTDTQYF.

The chain carries TRBV5-1 and TRBJ2-1; TRBD1 or TRBD2 may be the D gene (5 bases each). The CDR3 loop spans 16 amino acids. V was pared by 1 base and J by 5 bases, with 16 bases between. Germline V gene lookup returns CDR1 SGHRS and CDR2 YFSETQ. The CDR3 DNA is TGCGCCAGCAGCTTGACGACCGGGACCCAGAACAATGAGCAGTTCTTC. It specifies CASSLTTGTQNNEQFF.